One and the same sample provided the 15 T cell receptor beta chains below, sequenced in a study of cytomegalovirus exposure and HLA in healthy donors. Primers: 60 Vbeta forward and 13 Jbeta reverse. Data came from immunoSEQ multiplex PCR; TCRdb stores just in-frame clones and leaves some out. The sample carries 65,000 to 85,000 clones, 77% recorded once. The sequencing sample was made of PBMCs. These receptors were obtained from a man in his fifties or sixties in good health and CMV-seropositive.

The V and J genes are TRBV7-9 and TRBJ2-1; 11 bases agree with TRBD1. This CDR3 comprises 19 residues. Germline CDR1 reads SEHNR; CDR2 reads FQNEAQ (reference sequence). Germline trimming cut 4 bases from V and 4 bases from J; bases unmatched to any gene: 15. CDR3 sequence reads: CASSSPVGRGQGGYNEQFF. The CDR3 DNA reads as TGTGCCAGCAGCTCCCCGGTCGGTCGGGGACAGGGGGGTTACAATGAGCAGTTCTTC.

This chain connects TRBV11-3 to TRBJ2-1; D may be TRBD2 (5 bases). In germline, CDR1 is SGHNT, CDR2 YENEEA. V shed 8 bases and J shed 5 bases, with 10 bases lying between them. This CDR3 spans 12 amino acids. The CDR3 loop reads CASGLTNNEQFF. The DNA for the CDR3 is TGTGCCAGCGGACTCACTAACAATGAGCAGTTCTTC.

The chain recombines TRBV18 with TRBJ2-3; possible D gene TRBD2, 6 bases. The CDR3 runs to 14 residues. The germline CDR1 and CDR2 sequences are KGHSH and LQKENI. V was cut by 3 bases and J by 2 bases, with 9 bases left in between. CDR3 coding DNA: TGTGCCAGCTCACCGGGACTGAACACAGATACGCAGTATTTT. This translates into CASSPGLNTDTQYF.

J is TRBJ2-3 and V is TRBV4-3, with a tentative D call TRBD2 (5 bases). The V and J ends lost 0 bases and 1 base respectively, with 8 bases between them. Germline V CDR1 and CDR2: LGHNA, YSLEER. The CDR3 is 15 residues long. The CDR3 nucleotides read TGCGCCAGCAGCCAAGATCTGGAGGGCACAGATACGCAGTATTTT. Protein product: CASSQDLEGTDTQYF.

This chain links TRBV6-5 with TRBJ1-2; no clear D. CDR3 length: 11 residues. V lost 5 bases and J 4 bases, leaving 5 bases between the germline ends. CDR1 is MNHEY and CDR2 is SVGAGI in the germline V gene. The CDR3 region is CASSEGYGYTF. CDR3 bases: TGTGCCAGCAGTGAGGGCTATGGCTACACCTTC.

The chain combines TRBV4-2 with TRBJ1-5; D not resolved. Germline V gives CDR1 LGHNA, CDR2 YNFKEQ. Between the trimmed V and J ends, which lost 1 base and 6 bases, there was a span of 25 bases. CDR3 length: 19 amino acids. The CDR3 is CASSQVWPSGSGKSQPQHF. CDR3 nucleotides: TGTGCCAGCAGCCAAGTATGGCCCTCAGGCTCGGGGAAGAGTCAGCCCCAGCATTTT.

This clone occurred a few times. The V call is TRBV29-1, the J call TRBJ1-2; TRBD1 might be the D (5 bases). CDR1 SQVTM and CDR2 ANQGSEA come from the germline V gene. Trimming removed 0 bases at V and 2 bases at J, with 10 bases between. This CDR3 region has 14 residues. CDR3 in amino acids: CSVEESSGNYGYTF. CDR3 coding DNA: TGCAGCGTTGAAGAGTCCTCAGGGAACTATGGCTACACCTTC.

The rearrangement uses TRBV18 and TRBJ2-1, with TRBD2 matching over 8 bases. The CDR3 consists of 16 residues. V was clipped by 0 bases and J by 6 bases; unmatched bases: 7. The germline CDR1 and CDR2 sequences are KGHSH and LQKENI. DNA for the CDR3: TGTGCCAGCTCACCACCAGCGGGAGTACTTGGCAATGAGCAGTTCTTC. This gives the protein CASSPPAGVLGNEQFF.

This clone was recorded a few times. V is TRBV6-5 and J is TRBJ1-1; D uncertain. Germline V gene lookup returns CDR1 MNHEY and CDR2 SVGAGI. V lost 2 bases and J lost 3, with 7 bases in between. CDR3 length: 13 residues. The CDR3 bases are TGTGCCAGCAGTTACGGTCGGGACACTGAAGCTTTCTTT. Protein: CASSYGRDTEAFF.

The chain uses TRBV6-5 and TRBJ2-5, with 10 nucleotides matching TRBD1. Germline-derived CDR1 and CDR2 are MNHEY and SVGAGI. Trimming cost V 3 bases and J 0 bases; bases outside gene matches: 4. The CDR3 consists of 16 residues. The CDR3 spells CASSYGTGVYQETQYF. CDR3 sequence (DNA): TGTGCCAGCAGTTATGGGACAGGGGTATACCAAGAGACCCAGTACTTC.

This clone was seen a few times. The rearrangement links TRBV5-1 to TRBJ2-3, with 8 bases aligning to TRBD2. Trimming took 4 bases from V and 1 from J; bases not matched to a gene: 5. This CDR3 is built from 15 residues. Germline CDR1 SGHRS, CDR2 YFSETQ. The CDR3 is CASSPGGSRTDTQYF. CDR3 nucleotides: TGCGCCAGCAGCCCGGGGGGGAGCCGCACAGATACGCAGTATTTT. The full variable domain, with the rest looked up from reference TRBV5-1 and TRBJ2-3, is KAGVTQTPRYLIKTRGQQVTLSCSPISGHRSVSWYQQTPGQGLQFLFEYFSETQRNKGNFPGRFSGRQFSNSRSEMNVSTLELGDSALYLCASSPGGSRTDTQYFGPGTRLTVL.

CDR3 DNA: TGCGCCAGCAGCTTCGGACAGGCCGAATATGGCTACACCTTC. The encoded protein is CASSFGQAEYGYTF. The chain combines TRBV5-1 with TRBJ1-2; 7 positions match TRBD1. This CDR3 comprises 14 residues. After removal of 2 bases from V and 5 bases from J, the junction contained 6 bases not matched to a gene. CDR1 and CDR2 (germline): SGHRS, YFSETQ.

This chain joins TRBV11-3 and TRBJ2-5; D might be TRBD1 (6 bases). The CDR3 has 14 amino acids. Between the trimmed V and J ends, which lost 4 bases and 5 bases, there was a span of 14 bases. CDR1 is SGHNT and CDR2 is YENEEA in the germline V gene. The DNA for the CDR3 is TGTGCCAGCAGCTCGCCACAGGGTTTCGAGACCCAGTACTTC. Translating gives CASSSPQGFETQYF. Supplemented by reference TRBV11-3 and TRBJ2-5, the full variable domain reads EAGVVQSPRYKIIEKKQPVAFWCNPISGHNTLYWYLQNLGQGPELLIRYENEEAVDDSQLPKDRFSAERLKGVDSTLKIQPAELGDSAVYLCASSSPQGFETQYFGPGTRLLVL.

V gene TRBV5-8 combines with J gene TRBJ2-5; 11 bases agree with TRBD2. From germline, CDR1 is SGHTS and CDR2 YDEGEE. The length of the CDR3 is 14 residues. The V and J ends lost 3 bases and 5 bases, in that order; junction bases with no gene match: 3. The DNA for the CDR3 is TGTGCCAGCAGCTGGCGGACTAGCGGGGAGACCCAGTACTTC. Amino acids: CASSWRTSGETQYF.

The chain combines TRBV9 with TRBJ2-1; possibly TRBD2 for D (6 bases). Germline V lookup: CDR1 SGDLS, CDR2 YYNGEE. The CDR3 runs 17 residues. V lost 4 bases, J lost 0 bases, and 17 bases lay in between. The CDR3 coding sequence is TGTGCCAGCAGCCTGAATAAACGGAGGGTCTCCTACAATGAGCAGTTCTTC. Residues: CASSLNKRRVSYNEQFF.